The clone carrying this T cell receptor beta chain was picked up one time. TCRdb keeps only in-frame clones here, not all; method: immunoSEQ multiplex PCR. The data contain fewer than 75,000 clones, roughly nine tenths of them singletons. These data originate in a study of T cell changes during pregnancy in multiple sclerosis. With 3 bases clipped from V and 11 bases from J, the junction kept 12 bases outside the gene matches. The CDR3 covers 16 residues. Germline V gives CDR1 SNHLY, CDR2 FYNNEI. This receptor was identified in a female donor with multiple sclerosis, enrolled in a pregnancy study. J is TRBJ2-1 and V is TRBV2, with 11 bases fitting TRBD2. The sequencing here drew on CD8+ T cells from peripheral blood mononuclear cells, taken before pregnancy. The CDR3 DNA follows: TGTGCCAGCAGTGACCCCCGGGCTAGCGGGGGGCCGAAGCAGTTCTTC. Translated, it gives CASSDPRASGGPKQFF.